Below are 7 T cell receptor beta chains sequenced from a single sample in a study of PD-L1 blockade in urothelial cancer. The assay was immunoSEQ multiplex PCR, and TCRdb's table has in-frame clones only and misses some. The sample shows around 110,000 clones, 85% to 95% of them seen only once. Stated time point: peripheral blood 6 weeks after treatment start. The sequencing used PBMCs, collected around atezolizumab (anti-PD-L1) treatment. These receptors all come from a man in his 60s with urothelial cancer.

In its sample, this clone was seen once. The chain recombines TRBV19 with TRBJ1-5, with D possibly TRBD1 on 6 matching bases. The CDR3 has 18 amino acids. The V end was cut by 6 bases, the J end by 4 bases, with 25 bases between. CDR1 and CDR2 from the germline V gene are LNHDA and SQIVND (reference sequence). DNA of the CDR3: TGTGCCAGTAGATCACAGGGTTGGTTAAGTAGTAGTAATCAGCCCCAGCATTTT. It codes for CASRSQGWLSSSNQPQHF. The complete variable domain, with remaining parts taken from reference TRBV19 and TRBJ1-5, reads DGGITQSPKYLFRKEGQNVTLSCEQNLNHDAMYWYRQDPGQGLRLIYYSQIVNDFQKGDIAEGYSVSREKKESFPLTVTSAQKNPTAFYLCASRSQGWLSSSNQPQHFGDGTRLSIL.

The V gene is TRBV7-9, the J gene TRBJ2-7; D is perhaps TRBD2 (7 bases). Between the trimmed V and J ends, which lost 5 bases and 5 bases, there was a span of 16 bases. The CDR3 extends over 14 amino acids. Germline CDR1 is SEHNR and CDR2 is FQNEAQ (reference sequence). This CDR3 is CASSPRWGGHEQYF. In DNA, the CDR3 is TGTGCCAGCAGCCCCAGGTGGGGGGGGCACGAGCAGTACTTC.

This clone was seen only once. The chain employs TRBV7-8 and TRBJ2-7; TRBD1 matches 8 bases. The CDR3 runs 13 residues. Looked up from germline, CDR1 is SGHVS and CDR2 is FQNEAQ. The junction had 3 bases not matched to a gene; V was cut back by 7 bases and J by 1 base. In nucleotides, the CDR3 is TGTGCCAGCAACAGGGGGACGTCCTACGAGCAGTACTTC. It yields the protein CASNRGTSYEQYF.

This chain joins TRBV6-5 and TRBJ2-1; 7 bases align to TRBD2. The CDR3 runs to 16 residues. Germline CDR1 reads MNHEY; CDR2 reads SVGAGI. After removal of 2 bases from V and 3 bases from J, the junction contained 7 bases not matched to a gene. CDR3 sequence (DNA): TGTGCCAGCAGTTACAAGCTACGCGGGAGCTACAATGAGCAGTTCTTC. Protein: CASSYKLRGSYNEQFF.

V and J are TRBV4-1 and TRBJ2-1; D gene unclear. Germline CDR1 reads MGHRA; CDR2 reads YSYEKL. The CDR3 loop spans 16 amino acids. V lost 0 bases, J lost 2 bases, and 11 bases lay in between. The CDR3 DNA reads TGCGCCAGCAGCCAAGATTGGCTAGGAGCCTACAATGAGCAGTTCTTC. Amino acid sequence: CASSQDWLGAYNEQFF.

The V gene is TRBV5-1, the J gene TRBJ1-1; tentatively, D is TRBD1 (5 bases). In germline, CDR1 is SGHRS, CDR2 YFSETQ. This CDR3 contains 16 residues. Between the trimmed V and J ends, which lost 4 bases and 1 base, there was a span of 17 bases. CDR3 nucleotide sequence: TGCGCCAGCAGCGCATCATCCGGACACCCGAACACTGAAGCTTTCTTT. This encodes CASSASSGHPNTEAFF.

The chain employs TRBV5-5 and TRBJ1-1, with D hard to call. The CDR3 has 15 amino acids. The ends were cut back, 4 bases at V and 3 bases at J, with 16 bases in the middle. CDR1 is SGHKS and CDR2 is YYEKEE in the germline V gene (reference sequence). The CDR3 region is CASSLTHGPDTEAFF. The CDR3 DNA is TGTGCCAGCAGCCTGACACATGGCCCCGACACTGAAGCTTTCTTT.